Presented here are 5 T cell receptor beta chains from one specimen sequenced in a study of T cell changes during pregnancy in multiple sclerosis. Only in-frame clones appear in the TCRdb table, and some are missing; sequencing was by immunoSEQ multiplex PCR. This repertoire shows around 52,000 clones, around 87% found once; its top ten account for about 5.4%. The specimen sequenced was peripheral blood from another person, used as feeder cells. Receptor source: a human donor whose cells served as feeder cells for cultures in a pregnancy study.

This clone was recorded at least ten times. The V call is TRBV10-1, the J call TRBJ2-1, with a weak D call TRBD2 (6 bases). V lost 6 bases and J lost 13, with 16 bases in between. Germline V CDR1 and CDR2: WNHNN, SYGVQD (reference sequence). CDR3 length: 12 residues. CDR3: CASSGGNGPQFF. Written as DNA, the CDR3 is TGCGCCAGCAGCGGAGGGAATGGGCCTCAGTTCTTC.

The gene calls are TRBV2 and TRBJ1-2, with D possibly TRBD1 on 6 matching bases. This CDR3 has 12 residues. Germline V gene lookup returns CDR1 SNHLY and CDR2 FYNNEI. V lost 6 bases to trimming and J lost 4 bases, with 9 bases between them. The CDR3 sequence is CASSLDSYGYTF. DNA for the CDR3: TGTGCCAGCAGCCTGGACAGCTATGGCTACACCTTC. The variable domain in full, completed from reference TRBV2 and TRBJ1-2, reads EPEVTQTPSHQVTQMGQEVILRCVPISNHLYFYWYRQILGQKVEFLVSFYNNEISEKSEIFDDQFSVERPDGSNFTLKIRSTKLEDSAMYFCASSLDSYGYTFGSGTRLTVV.

The chain joins TRBV28 to TRBJ1-6; 8 bases match TRBD1. CDR1 MDHEN and CDR2 SYDVKM come from the germline V gene. The V segment lost 5 bases and the J segment 1 base; nucleotides outside the gene matches: 16. This CDR3 has 20 residues. CDR3 protein: CASSILRSGGVGSYNSPLHF. In DNA, the CDR3 is TGTGCCAGCAGTATACTCCGCTCAGGGGGCGTGGGGTCCTATAATTCACCCCTCCACTTT.

The chain couples TRBV2 to TRBJ1-2; 8 nucleotides line up with TRBD1. Germline lookup yields CDR1 SNHLY and CDR2 FYNNEI. This CDR3 spans 16 amino acids. V trimming: 2 bases; J trimming: 4 bases; junction bases outside the gene matches: 9. CDR3 nucleotide sequence: TGTGCCAGCAGTGAAAAAGGGGCAGGGGGCGCCTATGGCTACACCTTC. Translating it yields CASSEKGAGGAYGYTF. The whole variable domain, remainder taken from reference TRBV2 and TRBJ1-2, is EPEVTQTPSHQVTQMGQEVILRCVPISNHLYFYWYRQILGQKVEFLVSFYNNEISEKSEIFDDQFSVERPDGSNFTLKIRSTKLEDSAMYFCASSEKGAGGAYGYTFGSGTRLTVV.

This clone was observed a few times. The chain recombines TRBV28 with TRBJ1-2; 7 bases are shared with TRBD1. Germline V gene sequence: CDR1 MDHEN, CDR2 SYDVKM. CDR3 length equals 14 residues. V dropped 7 bases and J dropped 6; count of bases not matched to a gene: 11. This chain's CDR3 is CASTNEGAKNGYTF. As DNA, the CDR3 is TGTGCCAGCACCAACGAGGGGGCGAAGAATGGCTACACCTTC.